One and the same sample provided the 12 T cell receptor beta chains below, sequenced in a study of T cell changes during pregnancy in multiple sclerosis. Only in-frame clones appear in the TCRdb table, and some are missing; sequencing was by immunoSEQ multiplex PCR. The sample has fewer than 45,000 clones; 88% are singletons. The input for sequencing was CD8+ T cells from peripheral blood mononuclear cells, taken in the third trimester of pregnancy. The receptor set was obtained from a female donor with multiple sclerosis, enrolled in a pregnancy study.

V usage is TRBV5-5 and J usage is TRBJ2-1, with TRBD1 identical over 8 bases. V dropped 1 base and J dropped 4; count of bases not matched to a gene: 4. This CDR3 is 15 amino acids long. The germline V gene has CDR1 SGHKS and CDR2 YYEKEE (reference sequence). The CDR3 DNA is TGTGCCAGCAGCTTGTATGGACAGGGTTACAATGAGCAGTTCTTC. Protein sequence: CASSLYGQGYNEQFF. The full variable domain, its missing parts supplied by reference TRBV5-5 and TRBJ2-1, is DAGVTQSPTHLIKTRGQQVTLRCSPISGHKSVSWYQQVLGQGPQFIFQYYEKEERGRGNFPDRFSARQFPNYSSELNVNALLLGDSALYLCASSLYGQGYNEQFFGPGTRLTVL.

The chain carries TRBV19 and TRBJ1-2; perhaps TRBD1 as D (5 bases). Deletions cut 1 base from V and 4 bases from J, with 13 bases between. The CDR3 is made up of 15 amino acids. CDR1 and CDR2 from the germline V gene are LNHDA and SQIVND (reference sequence). The CDR3 reads CASSIADSLTYGYTF. CDR3 nucleotide sequence: TGTGCCAGTAGTATAGCAGACAGTTTGACCTATGGCTACACCTTC.

CDR3 coding DNA: TGTGCCAGCAGTTTAGTGAGCTCCTACGAGCAGTACTTC. Translated: CASSLVSSYEQYF. The chain joins TRBV27 to TRBJ2-7; D ambiguous. Trimming cost V 2 bases and J 0 bases, with 5 bases left between them. The CDR3 extends over 13 amino acids. Germline loops: CDR1 MNHEY, CDR2 SMNVEV (reference sequence).

The chain combines TRBV27 with TRBJ2-1, with a tentative D call TRBD1 (6 bases). This CDR3 spans 14 amino acids. With 8 bases removed from V and 0 bases from J, the gap between germline ends came to 11 bases. In germline, CDR1 is MNHEY, CDR2 SMNVEV (reference sequence). In DNA, the CDR3 is TGTGCCAGCTCCATCAGGGGCTCCTACAATGAGCAGTTCTTC. Translation: CASSIRGSYNEQFF.

J is TRBJ2-7 and V is TRBV5-6, with TRBD2 identical over 11 bases. The CDR3 spans 16 residues. Germline values: CDR1 SGHDT, CDR2 YYEEEE. Trimming took 2 bases from V and 6 from J; bases not matched to a gene: 10. Written as DNA, the CDR3 is TGTGCCAGCAGCTTAACTAGCGGGGGCCCGCTGCTCGAGCAGTACTTC. Translating gives CASSLTSGGPLLEQYF.

The V call is TRBV19, the J call TRBJ1-5; no clear D. The CDR3 length is 14 residues. Between the trimmed V and J ends, which lost 3 bases and 8 bases, there was a span of 14 bases. CDR1 is LNHDA and CDR2 is SQIVND in the germline V gene (reference sequence). CDR3 DNA sequence: TGTGCCAGTAGTATGGACTCGGAGGCCAAGCCCCAGCATTTT. Residues: CASSMDSEAKPQHF.

J is TRBJ2-1 and V is TRBV5-6; tentative D call: TRBD1 (6 bases). V was pared by 1 base and J by 9 bases, with 20 bases between. This CDR3 comprises 16 residues. Germline lookup yields CDR1 SGHDT and CDR2 YYEEEE. CDR3 in DNA: TGTGCCAGCAGCTTGAACGGGCACAGGGCAGTAGGTGAGCAGTTCTTC. It is translated as CASSLNGHRAVGEQFF.

The chain carries TRBV30 and TRBJ1-5, with D hard to call. Trimming took 2 bases from V and 0 from J, leaving 8 bases between them. CDR1 is GTSNPN and CDR2 is SVGIG in the germline V gene (reference sequence). The CDR3 contains 14 residues. The CDR3 DNA reads TGTGCCTGGAGTCGAGGATTTAGCAATCAGCCCCAGCATTTT. Translated: CAWSRGFSNQPQHF.

J is TRBJ1-5 and V is TRBV19; TRBD1 matches at 8 bases. This CDR3 comprises 12 residues. Germline-derived CDR1 and CDR2 are LNHDA and SQIVND (reference sequence). The ends lost 9 bases at V and 4 bases at J; junction bases unmatched: 2. CDR3 sequence (DNA): TGTGCCAGCGGACAGGGTAATCAGCCCCAGCATTTT. Translating it yields CASGQGNQPQHF. Drawing the rest from reference TRBV19 and TRBJ1-5, the complete variable domain is DGGITQSPKYLFRKEGQNVTLSCEQNLNHDAMYWYRQDPGQGLRLIYYSQIVNDFQKGDIAEGYSVSREKKESFPLTVTSAQKNPTAFYLCASGQGNQPQHFGDGTRLSIL.

The chain has TRBV11-2 and TRBJ1-2, with 9 bases fitting TRBD1. The CDR3 spans 16 residues. V dropped 0 bases and J dropped 6; count of bases not matched to a gene: 8. CDR1 SGHAT and CDR2 FQNNGV come from the germline V gene. This CDR3 reads CASSLDGTGTGHGYTF. CDR3 in DNA: TGTGCCAGCAGCTTAGATGGGACCGGGACAGGGCATGGCTACACCTTC.

The chain carries TRBV30 and TRBJ1-6; D may be TRBD1 (5 bases). The CDR3 is 13 residues long. Germline CDR1 reads GTSNPN; CDR2 reads SVGIG (reference sequence). V lost 3 bases and J 10 bases, leaving 13 bases between the germline ends. CDR3 protein: CAWRADSFSPLHF. The CDR3 DNA sequence: TGTGCCTGGAGAGCAGACAGTTTCTCACCCCTCCACTTT.

This clone occurred once. CDR3: CASSSRQGRGTEAFF. As DNA, the CDR3 is TGCGCCAGCAGCTCTCGACAGGGAAGGGGCACTGAAGCTTTCTTT. The J gene is TRBJ1-1, the V gene TRBV5-1, with 7 positions matching TRBD1. CDR3 size: 15 residues. Germline V lookup: CDR1 SGHRS, CDR2 YFSETQ. J gave up 4 bases and V 3 bases, and 9 bases lay outside the gene matches.